This is a list of T cell receptor beta chains from one sample in a study of read filtering for tumor transcriptome and immune sequencing. MiXCR, applied by TCRdb to the reads, yields one record per CDR3 protein. The sample lists around 130,000 distinct CDR3 sequences; around 14% were seen once. Sequenced sample: a population of CD138-negative cells sorted from bone marrow. These receptors were taken from a donor aged 40 or over with multiple myeloma. CDR3s include the opening cysteine and the closing phenylalanine or tryptophan. The order of the fields is D gene, J gene, clone size, V gene, CDR3 DNA, CDR3 protein. The D gene is left open where the match is weak. Size values are once, few and many counts, or a class for expanded clones, and some rows have none.

>TRBD2|TRBJ2-6|many|TRBV11-2
TGTGCCAGCAGAACCGGACTAGCGGGTAGCTCTGGGGCCAACGTCCTGACTTTC
CASRTGLAGSSGANVLTF
>TRBD2|TRBJ2-1|many|TRBV6-6
TGTGCCAGCAGTGGGACTAGTGGCGGCAATGAGCAGTTCTTC
CASSGTSGGNEQFF
>TRBD2|TRBJ2-3|many|TRBV20-1
TGCAGTGCAAAAAGCGGGAGGGGCACAGATACGCAGTATTTT
CSAKSGRGTDTQYF
>TRBD1|TRBJ2-3|many|TRBV10-1
TGTGCCAGCAGCGACAGGGTTATCGATACGCAGTATTTT
CASSDRVIDTQYF
>NA|TRBJ1-1|few|TRBV7-2
TGTGCCAGCAGCCCCAGGGGCATGAACACTGAAGCTGTCTTT
CASSPRGMNTEAVF
>NA|TRBJ2-6|NA|TRBV14
TGTGCCAGCAGCCCCGCAGGCTGGGATTTCCCTGGGGCCAACGTCCTGACCTTC
CASSPAGWDFPGANVLTF
>NA|TRBJ1-4|many|TRBV7-2
TGTGCCAGCAGCCCCCATCCGGGACTCAGTGAAAAACTGTTTTTT
CASSPHPGLSEKLFF
>NA|TRBJ2-5|NA|TRBV6-2/TRBV6-3
TGTGCCAGCAGAACGACGGGACTCCAAGAGACCCAGTACTTC
CASRTTGLQETQYF
>NA|TRBJ1-2|many|TRBV29-1
TGCAGCGTTAGCGCTGGAGGCTACACCTTC
CSVSAGGYTF
>NA|TRBJ1-5|once|TRBV10-3
TGTGCCATCAGTGCCGGGGGGCTCAATCAGCCCCAGCATTTT
CAISAGGLNQPQHF
>NA|TRBJ2-4|many|TRBV4-1
TGCGCCAGCAGCTCGCCGGGACTAGCCAAAAACATTCAGTACTTC
CASSSPGLAKNIQYF
>NA|TRBJ2-7|many|TRBV6-5
TGTGCCAGCAGTTACGGCAGGGGCGAGCAGTACTTC
CASSYGRGEQYF
>NA|TRBJ2-7|many|TRBV6-1
TGTGCCAGCAGTGAACGGCGGGAGCAGTACTTC
CASSERREQYF
>NA|TRBJ2-1|many|TRBV3-1
TGTGCCAGCAGCCAAGTTCTTTCGGCCAGGAATGAGCAGTTCTTC
CASSQVLSARNEQFF
>NA|TRBJ2-3|many|TRBV4-1
TGCGCCAGCAGCCAAGATAATGGGGGCCCAGATACGCAGTATTTT
CASSQDNGGPDTQYF
>TRBD1|TRBJ2-2|NA|TRBV19
TGTGCCAGGTTTGGACAGGAGGACACCGGGGAGCTGTTTTTT
CARFGQEDTGELFF
>NA|TRBJ1-6|many|TRBV6-6
TGTGCCAGCAGTTACCGGCGGTTGAGGGGGTTTAATTCACCCCTCCACTTT
CASSYRRLRGFNSPLHF
>TRBD2|TRBJ2-7|many|TRBV29-1
TGCAGCGCCCTCCGGCTAGCGGGAGGGAGGGAGCAGTACTTC
CSALRLAGGREQYF
>NA|TRBJ1-4|many|TRBV7-9
TGTGCCAGCAGCAAAACCGGGACCGAAAAACTGTTTTTT
CASSKTGTEKLFF
>TRBD2|TRBJ2-3|many|TRBV29-1
TGCAGCCCCGTCCTGGCGGGAGGCCCAGATACGCAGTATTTT
CSPVLAGGPDTQYF
>NA|TRBJ1-1|many|TRBV29-1
TGCAGCGTTGAAGATGGGGGGGGTGAAGCTTTCTTT
CSVEDGGGEAFF
>NA|TRBJ1-1|many|TRBV10-3
TGTGCCATCAGTGAGGGTCAGGTTAACACTGAAGCTTTCTTT
CAISEGQVNTEAFF
>NA|TRBJ2-1|many|TRBV7-3
TGTGCCAGCAGCTTAGAAGGATGGAATGAGCAGTTCTTC
CASSLEGWNEQFF
>TRBD2|TRBJ2-1|NA|TRBV5-1
TGCGCCAGCAGCCACGGACTAGCGGGAGGTGAGCAGTTCTTC
CASSHGLAGGEQFF
>NA|TRBJ1-1|many|TRBV7-9
TGTGCCAGCAGCTTAGTCAGGGGCGCTGAAGCTTTCTTT
CASSLVRGAEAFF
>NA|TRBJ1-1|NA|TRBV6-5
TGTGCCAGCGGTTACTCGGTAATACAGTCCTTAGAACTGAACACTGAAGCTTTCTTT
CASGYSVIQSLELNTEAFF
>NA|TRBJ2-5|few|TRBV7-3
TGTGCCAGCAGCCCCCACGTGGCAGGGCAGAAGGAGACCCAGTACTTC
CASSPHVAGQKETQYF
>NA|TRBJ2-5|many|TRBV2
TGTGCCTGCCAGAGGACGTCTCAAGAGACCCAGTACTTC
CACQRTSQETQYF
>NA|TRBJ2-5|few|TRBV15
TGTGCCACCAGCAGAGGGGTAGGGTCCAGGGACGTCAGGGAGACCCAGTACTTC
CATSRGVGSRDVRETQYF
>NA|TRBJ1-2|many|TRBV19
TGTGCCAGTACCGTGGGGGGTGCCTATGGCTACACCTTC
CASTVGGAYGYTF
>NA|TRBJ2-3|NA|TRBV21-1
TGTGCCAGCAGCTTCTTAGCGGGTAGCACAGATACGCAGTATTTT
CASSFLAGSTDTQYF
>TRBD2|TRBJ2-3|few|TRBV29-1
TGCAGCGGGGAACAGACTAGCGGCACAGATACGCAGTATTTT
CSGEQTSGTDTQYF
>TRBD1|TRBJ2-3|many|TRBV29-1
TGCAGCGTTGAGGCGGACAGGCCGACTGTAGATACGCAGTATTTT
CSVEADRPTVDTQYF
>TRBD2|TRBJ2-1|many|TRBV5-6
TGTGCCAGCAGTTCAATAGCGGGAGTCGCCTACAATGAGCAGTTCTTC
CASSSIAGVAYNEQFF
>NA|TRBJ2-7|many|TRBV29-1
TGCAGCGGAACGACAGGCCTGGGGCACGAGCAGTACTTC
CSGTTGLGHEQYF
>TRBD2|TRBJ2-1|many|TRBV7-2
TGTGCCAGCAGCTATAGGGGCGGGGGTTCCTACAATGAGCAGTTCTTC
CASSYRGGGSYNEQFF
>TRBD2|TRBJ2-1|many|TRBV6-2/TRBV6-3
TGTGCCAGCAGTCCCCGACTAGCGGGAGGCCCCAATGAGCAGTTCTTC
CASSPRLAGGPNEQFF
>TRBD2|TRBJ2-7|NA|TRBV27
TGTGCCAGCAGTCCCTACAAGCGGGAGTCGGACGAGCAGTACTTC
CASSPYKRESDEQYF
>NA|TRBJ2-2|many|TRBV4-1
TGCGCCAGCAGCCAGTATGGAACCGGGGAGCTGTTTTTT
CASSQYGTGELFF
>TRBD1|TRBJ1-2|many|TRBV7-2
TGTGCCAGCAGCAGCTCAGGGGGCTTTGGCTACACCTTC
CASSSSGGFGYTF